This T cell receptor (beta chain) emerged from a study of OX40 agonist ivuxolimab in advanced cancers. Concerning the study at large: Ivuxolimab was a fully human IgG2 agonistic monoclonal antibody targeting the costimulatory receptor OX40 (CD134). The paper covers the monotherapy dose-escalation part of the phase I ivuxolimab trial, which included N of about 50 patients. Of the approximately 53 patients in dose escalation, about 20 had hepatocellular carcinoma, some 15 had melanoma, 9 had renal cell carcinoma and 9 had head and neck cancer. Prior anti-PD-1, anti-PD-L1 or anti-CTLA-4 therapy was permitted, and checkpoint inhibitors had been received by roughly 42% of dose-escalation patients. Peripheral TCRbeta sequencing was intended to test whether TCR sequence diversity was altered and clonal T-cell expansion was caused by ivuxolimab. Intravenous ivuxolimab was administered to patients every 2 weeks at six dose levels: 0.01, 0.1, 0.3, 1.5, 3 and 10 mg/kg. Three dose-escalation patients achieved partial responses, one with hepatocellular carcinoma and two with cutaneous melanoma. In the dose-escalation cohort, 82.7% of patients were male, and the mean age was around 60 years, with a range of 23 to 79. Broader findings and caveats from the paper: At doses of 0.1 to 3.0 mg/kg, clonal expansion of both CD4+ and CD8+ T cells in blood was seen between baseline and week 6. Antigen specificity was not determined for the clonally expanded peripheral T cells. After ivuxolimab, more expanded clones were found on average in CD8+ T cells than in CD4+ T cells. Partial responders in the 0.1-3.0 mg/kg groups had among the lowest normalized peripheral clonal expansion, especially among CD8+ T cells. Low levels of normalized T-cell clonal expansion were also seen in some patients who did not respond.

CDR1 and CDR2 are drawn from the germline V gene (reference sequence): SGHNT, YYREEE. At the junction V is shortened by 3 bases and J by 2 bases; bases outside the gene matches: 5. The CDR3 sequence holds 16 residues, the cysteine and phenylalanine included. The DNA shown is the 48-base CDR3, in frame from base 1. About this clone: There is no known antigen for this receptor. No much larger clone is present one base from it, and per-base qualities are unavailable.

The trial excluded patients who had a history of autoimmune disease or were on systemic immunosuppression. Peripheral blood for TCR sequencing was collected from all dose cohorts at baseline, on cycle 4 day 1, and on cycle 7 day 1. The samples were drawn from a first-in-human, open-label, multicenter phase I dose-escalation trial of ivuxolimab. Adults with locally advanced or metastatic head and neck squamous cell, hepatocellular, melanoma or renal cell carcinoma were enrolled in the trial. Before TCR sequencing, CD4+ T cells and CD8+ T cells from peripheral blood were sorted into separate populations. Genomic DNA was extracted from sorted cells for sequencing of the TCRbeta CDR3 region. TCRbeta CDR3 regions were sequenced using the immunoSEQ Assay. The table was pulled from immuneACCESS by TCRdb, which kept in-frame rearrangements only. Such tables lose some clones; where checked, under half of the loss comes from unresolved V genes, and the rest has no known cause. Across this sample there are some 82,000 clones, with 88% seen only once. The top ten clones comprise 0.65% to 0.95% of the sample.

The TCR was taken from an adult with an advanced solid tumor such as melanoma, head and neck, liver or kidney cancer. This specimen was CD4+ or CD8+ T cells sorted from blood, taken in a trial of the OX40 agonist ivuxolimab. This receptor chain uses TRBV5-4 and TRBJ1-2; TRBD1 agrees with 12 junctional bases. The nucleotides read TGTGCCAGCAGCTCGGGACAGGGGGCGTCGAACTATGGCTACACCTTC. The translation is CASSSGQGASNYGYTF.